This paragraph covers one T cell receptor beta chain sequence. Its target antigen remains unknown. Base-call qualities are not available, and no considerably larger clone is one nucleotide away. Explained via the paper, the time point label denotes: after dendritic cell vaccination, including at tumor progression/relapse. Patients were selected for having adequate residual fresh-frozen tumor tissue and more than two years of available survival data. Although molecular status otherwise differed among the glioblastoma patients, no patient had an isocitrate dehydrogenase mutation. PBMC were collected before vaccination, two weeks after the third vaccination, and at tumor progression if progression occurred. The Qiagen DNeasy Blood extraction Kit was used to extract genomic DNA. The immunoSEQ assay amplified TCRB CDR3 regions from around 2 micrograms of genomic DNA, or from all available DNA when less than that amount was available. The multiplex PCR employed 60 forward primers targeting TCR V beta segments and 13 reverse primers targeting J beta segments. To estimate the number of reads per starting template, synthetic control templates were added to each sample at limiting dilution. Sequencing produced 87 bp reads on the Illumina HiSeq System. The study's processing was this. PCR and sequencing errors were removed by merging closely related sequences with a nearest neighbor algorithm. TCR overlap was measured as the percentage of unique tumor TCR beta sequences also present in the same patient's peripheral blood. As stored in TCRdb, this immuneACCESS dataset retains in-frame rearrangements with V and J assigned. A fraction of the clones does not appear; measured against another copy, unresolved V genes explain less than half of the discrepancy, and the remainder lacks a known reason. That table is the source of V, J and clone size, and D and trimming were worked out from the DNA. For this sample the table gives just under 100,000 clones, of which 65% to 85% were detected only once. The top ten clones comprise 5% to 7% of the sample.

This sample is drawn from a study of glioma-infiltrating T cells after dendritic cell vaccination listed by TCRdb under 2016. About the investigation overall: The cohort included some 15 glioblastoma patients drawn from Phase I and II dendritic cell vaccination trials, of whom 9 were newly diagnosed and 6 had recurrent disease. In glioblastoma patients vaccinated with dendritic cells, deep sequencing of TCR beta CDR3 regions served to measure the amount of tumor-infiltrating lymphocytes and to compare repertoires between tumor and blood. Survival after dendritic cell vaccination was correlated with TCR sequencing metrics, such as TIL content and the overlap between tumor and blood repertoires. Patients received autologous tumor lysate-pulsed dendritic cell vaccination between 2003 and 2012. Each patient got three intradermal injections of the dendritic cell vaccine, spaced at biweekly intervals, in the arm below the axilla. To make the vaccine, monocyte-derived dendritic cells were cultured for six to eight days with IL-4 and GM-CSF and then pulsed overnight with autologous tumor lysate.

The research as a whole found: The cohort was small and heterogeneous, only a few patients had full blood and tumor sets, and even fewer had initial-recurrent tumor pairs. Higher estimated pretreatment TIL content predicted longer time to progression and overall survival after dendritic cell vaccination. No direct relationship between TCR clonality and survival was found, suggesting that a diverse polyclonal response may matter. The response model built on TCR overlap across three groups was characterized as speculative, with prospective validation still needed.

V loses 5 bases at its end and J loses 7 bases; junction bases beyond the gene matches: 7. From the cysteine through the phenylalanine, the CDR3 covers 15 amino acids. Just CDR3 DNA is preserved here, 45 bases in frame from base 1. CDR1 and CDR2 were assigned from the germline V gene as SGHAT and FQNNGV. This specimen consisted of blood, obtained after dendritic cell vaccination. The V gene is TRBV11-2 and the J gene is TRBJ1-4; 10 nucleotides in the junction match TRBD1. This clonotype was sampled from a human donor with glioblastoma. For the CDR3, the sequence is CASSLGQGGSEKLFF. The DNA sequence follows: TGTGCCAGCAGCCTAGGACAGGGGGGTAGTGAAAAACTGTTTTTT.